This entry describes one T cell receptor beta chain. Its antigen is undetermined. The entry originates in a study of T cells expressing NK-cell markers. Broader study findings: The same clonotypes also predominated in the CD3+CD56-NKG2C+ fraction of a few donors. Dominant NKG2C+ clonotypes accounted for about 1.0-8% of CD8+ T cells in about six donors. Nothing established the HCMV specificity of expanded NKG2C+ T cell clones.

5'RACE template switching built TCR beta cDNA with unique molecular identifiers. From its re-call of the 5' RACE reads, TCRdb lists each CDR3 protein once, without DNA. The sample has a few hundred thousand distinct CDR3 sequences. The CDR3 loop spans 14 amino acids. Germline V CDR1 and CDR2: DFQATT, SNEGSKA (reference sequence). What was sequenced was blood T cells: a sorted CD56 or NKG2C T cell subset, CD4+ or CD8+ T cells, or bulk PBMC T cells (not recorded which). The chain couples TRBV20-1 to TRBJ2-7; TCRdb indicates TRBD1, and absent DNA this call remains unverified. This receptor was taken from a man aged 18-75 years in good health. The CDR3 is CSARNRGGSYEQYF.